Shown below are 25 T cell receptor beta chains from a single sample sequenced in a study of T cell clonality in common variable immunodeficiency. Here immunoSEQ multiplex PCR was the method, and the copy in TCRdb shows in-frame clones only, minus some. This repertoire holds about 37,000 clones, and none appear only once. The sequencing input was peripheral blood mononuclear cells. Receptors originate from a person aged 18 to 70 in good health.

This clone was observed many times. The read terminates 3 residues before the CDR3 end, so the remaining end is supplied by the germline J gene. The V gene is TRBV6-2 or TRBV6-3, the J gene TRBJ1-5, with 7 bases matching TRBD1. The germline V gene has CDR1 MNHEY and CDR2 SVGEGT. The CDR3 runs to 15 residues. V was clipped by 2 bases and J by 5 bases; unmatched bases: 6. The CDR3: CASSYDEGADQPQHF. The part of the CDR3 DNA that was read is TGTGCCAGCAGTTACGACGAGGGGGCCGATCAGCCC.

This clone was picked up many times. Read coverage stops 3 residues before the CDR3 terminus; the germline J gene supplies the remainder. The chain has TRBV30 and TRBJ1-4; D not certain. Germline V gene lookup returns CDR1 GTSNPN and CDR2 SVGIG (reference sequence). The CDR3 is 15 residues long. V was shortened by 2 bases and J by 0 bases, with 10 bases between the two germline ends. CDR3 amino acids: CAWSRPLATNEKLFF. The sequenced CDR3 bases are TGTGCCTGGAGTAGGCCGCTTGCAACTAATGAAAAA. The full variable domain, rest sourced from reference TRBV30 and TRBJ1-4, is SQTIHQWPATLVQPVGSPLSLECTVEGTSNPNLYWYRQAAGRGLQLLFYSVGIGQISSEVPQNLSASRPQDRQFILSSKKLLLSDSGFYLCAWSRPLATNEKLFFGSGTQLSVL.

This clone was recorded many times. The DNA ends 3 residues before the CDR3 does, and the rest of the CDR3 is filled in from the germline J gene. The chain joins TRBV30 to TRBJ1-2; tentatively, D is TRBD1 (5 bases). The CDR3 is 13 amino acids. The V gene's germline CDR1 is GTSNPN and CDR2 SVGIG (reference sequence). Here the CDR3 reads CAWSGGVSYGYTF. The DNA read from the CDR3 is TGTGCCTGGTCAGGAGGGGTGAGTTACGGC.

This clone was recorded at least ten times. The DNA ends 3 residues before the CDR3 does, and the rest of the CDR3 is filled in from the germline J gene. V usage is TRBV6-1 and J usage is TRBJ1-1; D not certain. Germline V gene sequence: CDR1 MNHNS, CDR2 SASEGT. Trimming removed 1 base from V and 4 bases from J, with 13 bases in between. The CDR3 consists of 15 residues. The sequenced CDR3 bases are TGTGCCAGCAGTGAAGTTCGCGGGGTGGGCACTGAA. Translation: CASSEVRGVGTE. The entire CDR3 protein is CASSEVRGVGTEAFF.

This clone was counted at least ten times. The read halts 3 residues ahead of the CDR3 end, with the missing end drawn from the germline J gene. This chain connects TRBV18 to TRBJ1-1; D uncertain. Trimming cost V 2 bases and J 5 bases, with 18 bases left between them. This CDR3 has 16 residues. Germline-derived CDR1 and CDR2 are KGHSH and LQKENI. The CDR3 region is CASSPTGSTPGTEAFF. The sequenced CDR3 bases are TGTGCCAGCTCACCAACGGGCAGCACCCCGGGGACTGAA.

The table lists this clone with many counts. With the read ending 3 residues before the CDR3 end, the germline J gene is used to fill in that end. This chain joins TRBV19 and TRBJ2-5; 10 positions agree with TRBD1. Losses at the gene ends were 5 bases for V and 2 bases for J; bases not matched to a gene: 2. This CDR3 spans 14 amino acids. Germline V gene lookup returns CDR1 LNHDA and CDR2 SQIVND (reference sequence). The sequenced CDR3 bases are TGTGCCAGTAGTTCGGGACAGGGGCAAGAGACC. Residues: CASSSGQGQET. In full, the CDR3 is CASSSGQGQETQYF.

This clone appeared many times. The observed sequence ends 3 residues before the CDR3 terminus, with the missing tail filled in from the germline J gene. The gene calls are TRBV7-8 and TRBJ1-1, with D possibly TRBD1 on 5 matching bases. Deletions cut 5 bases from V and 4 bases from J, with 14 bases between. Germline V lookup: CDR1 SGHVS, CDR2 FQNEAQ. This CDR3 region has 14 residues. The CDR3 DNA, read in part, is TGTGCCAGCAGCCACGATCGGCAGGGCACTGAA. Its translation: CASSHDRQGTE. The CDR3 in its entirety is CASSHDRQGTEAFF.

This clone was detected many times. The DNA ends 3 residues before the CDR3 does, and the rest of the CDR3 is filled in from the germline J gene. V is TRBV29-1 and J is TRBJ2-5; TRBD1 agrees at 7 bases. Germline V gives CDR1 SQVTM, CDR2 ANQGSEA. Germline trimming cut 6 bases from V and 4 bases from J; bases unmatched to any gene: 5. The CDR3 contains 12 residues. CDR3 protein: CSVRDRAETQYF. CDR3 bases read: TGCAGCGTACGCGACAGGGCAGAGACC. The full variable domain, completed using reference TRBV29-1 and TRBJ2-5, is SAVISQKPSRDICQRGTSLTIQCQVDSQVTMMFWYRQQPGQSLTLIATANQGSEATYESGFVIDKFPISRPNLTFSTLTVSNMSPEDSSIYLCSVRDRAETQYFGPGTRLLVL.

This clone was found many times. The read terminates 3 residues before the CDR3 end, so the remaining end is supplied by the germline J gene. The V gene is TRBV30, the J gene TRBJ2-1; 10 bases fit TRBD1. V trimming: 5 bases; J trimming: 7 bases; junction bases outside the gene matches: 8. Germline values: CDR1 GTSNPN, CDR2 SVGIG (reference sequence). CDR3 length: 14 residues. The sequenced part of the CDR3 DNA is TGTGCCTGGGGAGGGGGACAGGGGTTTAATGAG. Its translation: CAWGGGQGFNE. The full CDR3 reads CAWGGGQGFNEQFF.

This clone was detected ten times or more. The sequence runs out 3 residues before the end of the CDR3; the remainder is reconstructed from the germline J gene. V usage is TRBV7-3 and J usage is TRBJ2-1; 11 bases are a match to TRBD1. Germline V gives CDR1 SGHTA, CDR2 FQGTGA. The junction had 11 bases not matched to a gene; V was cut back by 2 bases and J by 8 bases. This CDR3 spans 17 amino acids. Partial CDR3 DNA: TGTGCCAGCAGCTTATCATTTATTGGGGACAGGGGGGATGAG. Amino acids: CASSLSFIGDRGDE. The complete CDR3 sequence is CASSLSFIGDRGDEQFF.

This clone appeared many times. The DNA ends 3 residues before the CDR3 does, and the rest of the CDR3 is filled in from the germline J gene. The V call is TRBV24-1, the J call TRBJ2-1; D unclear. Germline V lookup: CDR1 KGHDR, CDR2 SFDVKD. Trimming stripped 0 bases from V and 5 bases from J, with 10 bases between. The CDR3 has 15 residues. The sequenced part of the CDR3 DNA is TGTGCCACCAGTGATTTGCAGTACCGCCACAATGAG. Translation gives CATSDLQYRHNE. The complete CDR3 protein is CATSDLQYRHNEQFF.

For this clone: The read gets to within 3 residues of the CDR3 end, and the germline J gene fills in the rest. The chain uses TRBV7-9 and TRBJ1-2; no clear D gene. Germline V gene data show CDR1 as SEHNR and CDR2 as FQNEAQ (reference sequence). The CDR3 contains 14 residues. Partial CDR3 DNA: TGTGCCAGCAGCTTAGTTCAAGGGTCCCACGAC. The encoded protein is CASSLVQGSHD. The whole CDR3 reads CASSLVQGSHDYTF.

This clone was observed many times. The read terminates 3 residues ahead of where the CDR3 ends, so the germline J gene completes it. V usage is TRBV6-1 and J usage is TRBJ1-1, with a possible D match to TRBD1 (6 bases). Trimming removed 3 bases at V and 5 bases at J, with 19 bases between. The length of the CDR3 is 16 residues. CDR1 is MNHNS, CDR2 SASEGT, per germline. The part of the CDR3 DNA that was read is TGTGCCAGCAGTGAGAGGGGAGGGGGGGCGCGTACTGAA. It is translated as CASSERGGGARTE. The CDR3 as a whole reads CASSERGGGARTEAFF.

This clone has ten or more counts. The DNA read from the CDR3 is TGTGCCAGTAGTATGTACCAGGGGCCTGAGACC. Translating it yields CASSMYQGPET. The complete CDR3 protein is CASSMYQGPETQYF. The V gene is TRBV19, the J gene TRBJ2-5; possibly TRBD1 for D (6 bases). The CDR3 end is not reached by the read, which stops 3 residues before it; the germline J gene fills it in. The CDR3 totals 14 residues. Per germline, CDR1 LNHDA and CDR2 SQIVND (reference sequence). V was clipped by 3 bases and J by 5 bases, with 13 bases between them.

This clone turned up a few times. The read halts 3 residues ahead of the CDR3 end, with the missing end drawn from the germline J gene. The chain links TRBV7-9 to TRBJ1-6; D is ambiguous. V was cut by 1 base and J by 10 bases, with 14 bases left in between. There are 15 residues in the CDR3. Germline V CDR1 and CDR2: SEHNR, FQNEAQ (reference sequence). Here the CDR3 reads CASSLDRGGSSPLHF. CDR3 DNA (partial): TGTGCCAGCAGCTTAGACCGAGGAGGTAGCTCACCC. Filled out from reference TRBV7-9 and TRBJ1-6, the complete variable domain reads DTGVSQNPRHKITKRGQNVTFRCDPISEHNRLYWYRQTLGQGPEFLTYFQNEAQLEKSRLLSDRFSAERPKGSFSTLEIQRTEQGDSAMYLCASSLDRGGSSPLHFGNGTRLTVT.

This clone was seen repeatedly, ten times or more. The CDR3 extends 3 residues past the end of the read, so its final part is completed from the germline J gene. V and J are TRBV19 and TRBJ1-1; tentatively, D is TRBD1 (6 bases). V lost 4 bases and J lost 0, with 12 bases in between. Germline V CDR1 and CDR2: LNHDA, SQIVND (reference sequence). This CDR3 has 15 amino acids. Incomplete CDR3 DNA: TGTGCCAGTAGTACCAGGAGGGGGTTGAACACTGAA. Encoded protein: CASSTRRGLNTE. The whole CDR3 sequence reads CASSTRRGLNTEAFF. Filled out from reference TRBV19 and TRBJ1-1, the complete variable domain reads DGGITQSPKYLFRKEGQNVTLSCEQNLNHDAMYWYRQDPGQGLRLIYYSQIVNDFQKGDIAEGYSVSREKKESFPLTVTSAQKNPTAFYLCASSTRRGLNTEAFFGQGTRLTVV.

This clone showed up many times. The observed sequence ends 3 residues before the CDR3 terminus, with the missing tail filled in from the germline J gene. The chain is built from TRBV19 and TRBJ2-7, with D possibly TRBD2 on 6 matching bases. CDR3 length: 13 amino acids. Germline V lookup: CDR1 LNHDA, CDR2 SQIVND (reference sequence). V was shortened by 5 bases and J by 2 bases, with 10 bases between the two germline ends. The CDR3 region is CASSPGLTYEQYF. The sequenced CDR3 bases are TGTGCCAGTAGTCCTGGACTAACCTACGAG.

This clone was detected ten times or more. The read falls 3 residues short of the CDR3 end, and the missing part is taken from the germline J gene. The V call is TRBV7-8, the J call TRBJ1-5; D call uncertain. V was shortened by 1 base and J by 6 bases, with 7 bases between the two germline ends. The CDR3 consists of 13 residues. The germline V gene encodes CDR1 SGHVS and CDR2 FQNEAQ. Here the CDR3 reads CASSLGAGQPQHF. CDR3 DNA (partial): TGTGCCAGCAGCTTAGGGGCGGGTCAGCCC.

This clone occurred many times. The observed sequence ends 3 residues before the CDR3 terminus, with the missing tail filled in from the germline J gene. V and J are TRBV19 and TRBJ1-2; D call uncertain. The CDR3 spans 13 residues. V was pared by 5 bases and J by 0 bases, with 7 bases between. Germline CDR1 and CDR2: LNHDA and SQIVND (reference sequence). This chain's CDR3 is CASSFQANYGYTF. The CDR3 DNA, read in part, is TGTGCCAGTAGTTTCCAGGCTAACTATGGC. The full variable domain, completed using reference TRBV19 and TRBJ1-2, is DGGITQSPKYLFRKEGQNVTLSCEQNLNHDAMYWYRQDPGQGLRLIYYSQIVNDFQKGDIAEGYSVSREKKESFPLTVTSAQKNPTAFYLCASSFQANYGYTFGSGTRLTVV.

On this clone itself: The observed sequence ends 3 residues before the CDR3 terminus, with the missing tail filled in from the germline J gene. The chain carries TRBV2 and TRBJ1-5; TRBD1 matches 8 bases. The CDR3 has 16 residues. J lost 1 base, V lost 2 bases, and 4 bases had no gene match. CDR1 and CDR2 (germline): SNHLY, FYNNEI. The DNA read from the CDR3 is TGTGCCAGCAGTGAATCTGGACAGGGAAGCAATCAGCCC. Residues: CASSESGQGSNQP. The whole CDR3 is CASSESGQGSNQPQHF.

This clone was found many times. The read halts 3 residues ahead of the CDR3 end, with the missing end drawn from the germline J gene. This chain links TRBV7-3 with TRBJ1-1, with 8 positions matching TRBD1. V dropped 5 bases and J dropped 1; count of bases not matched to a gene: 6. The CDR3 runs to 15 residues. Germline V gene data show CDR1 as SGHTA and CDR2 as FQGTGA. CDR3 DNA, as far as it was read: TGTGCCAGCAGCCCAACAGGGGGGGAGAACACTGAA. Its translation is CASSPTGGENTE. The whole CDR3 is CASSPTGGENTEAFF.

This clone was picked up many times. CDR3 bases read: TGTGCCAGCTCACCACCCTCTCGGAATGAG. It specifies CASSPPSRNE. The entire CDR3 protein is CASSPPSRNEQFF. The rearrangement uses TRBV18 and TRBJ2-1; D is undetermined. Read coverage stops 3 residues before the CDR3 terminus; the germline J gene supplies the remainder. The ends were cut back, 0 bases at V and 7 bases at J, with 7 bases in the middle. CDR1 KGHSH and CDR2 LQKENI come from the germline V gene. The CDR3 extends over 13 amino acids.

This clone was counted many times. The CDR3 is cut off 3 residues early in the read; its end comes from the germline J gene. The gene calls are TRBV5-1 and TRBJ2-1, with D maybe TRBD1 (6 bases). V was cut by 4 bases and J by 4 bases, with 12 bases left in between. Per the germline V gene, CDR1 is SGHRS and CDR2 is YFSETQ. This CDR3 has 14 amino acids. Partial CDR3 DNA: TGCGCCAGCAGCCTCGGGGACACGTACAATGAG. Amino acids: CASSLGDTYNE. The whole CDR3 sequence is CASSLGDTYNEQFF.

This clone was seen ten or more times. The sequence runs out 3 residues before the end of the CDR3; the remainder is reconstructed from the germline J gene. The chain employs TRBV29-1 and TRBJ2-3; 10 bases agree with TRBD1. CDR1 is SQVTM, CDR2 ANQGSEA, per germline. CDR3 length equals 15 residues. V was pared by 5 bases and J by 3 bases, with 8 bases of the junction left unmatched. The CDR3 bases that were read are TGCAGCGTTTCAGGTTGGGACAGGGGTACAGATACG. This sequence encodes CSVSGWDRGTDT. The CDR3 in full is CSVSGWDRGTDTQYF.

In this sample, this clone turned up many times. The read terminates 3 residues ahead of where the CDR3 ends, so the germline J gene completes it. V and J are TRBV30 and TRBJ1-6; the D gene is possibly TRBD1 (5 bases). CDR1 is GTSNPN, CDR2 SVGIG, per germline (reference sequence). The CDR3 covers 13 residues. V gave up 3 bases and J gave up 8 bases, with 11 bases separating them. The CDR3 sequence is CAWSLRGDSPLHF. The sequenced CDR3 bases are TGTGCCTGGAGCCTAAGGGGCGATTCACCC.